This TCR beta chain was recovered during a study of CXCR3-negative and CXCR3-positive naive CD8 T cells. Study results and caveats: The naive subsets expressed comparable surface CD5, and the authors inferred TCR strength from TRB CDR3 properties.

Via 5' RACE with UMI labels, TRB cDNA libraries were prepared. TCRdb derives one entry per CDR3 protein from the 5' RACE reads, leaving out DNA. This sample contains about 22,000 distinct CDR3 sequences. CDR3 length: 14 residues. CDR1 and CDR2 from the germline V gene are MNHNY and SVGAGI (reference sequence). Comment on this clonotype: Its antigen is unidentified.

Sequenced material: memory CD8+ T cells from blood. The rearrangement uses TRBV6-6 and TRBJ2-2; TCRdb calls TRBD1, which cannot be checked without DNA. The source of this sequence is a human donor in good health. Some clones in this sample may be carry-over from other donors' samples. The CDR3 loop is CASSSTGEGGELFF.